Included here is one TCR beta chain sequence, with context. Its target antigen remains unknown. No base qualities exist here, and no much larger clone lies one base off it. This entry comes from a study of shared clonotypes between healthy human individuals (dated by TCRdb to between 2020 and 2021). Broadly, across the study: A couple of women and a few men aged 18 to 49 years were included in the cohort. Libraries were prepared and TCR repertoires were sequenced by different laboratories using diverse techniques, in order to increase sequencing depth and limit assay-specific biases. Each donor's leukapheresis produced roughly between roughly 0.85 and 9.5 billion PBMCs. Blood TCR repertoires of about 5 healthy adults were deeply sequenced to estimate repertoire size and the extent of clonotype sharing between individuals. Per donor, three plates each were used for CD4 naive and CD4 memory, two for CD8 naive, and one for CD8 memory. Beyond this particular receptor, the publication reports: Naive subsets generally had larger estimated clonotype richness than memory subsets. Only blood was sampled, and tissue TCR repertoires likely differ from those in blood. Roughly 5.2% of naive CD4, 3.5% of naive CD8, 2% to 2.5% of memory CD4, and about 0.4% of memory CD8 clonotypes were shared across several donors. Because the study included only a small number of donors, the genetic and exposure-history diversity represented was limited. Pairwise subsampling indicated that sequencing depth was expected to affect the degree of clonotype sharing among donors. Compared with non-shared clonotypes, the clonotypes found in all four sorted-subset donors had higher generation probabilities. Incomplete sequencing was indicated by rarefaction of sorted-subset datasets, despite the large sequencing depth.

Healthy HIV-negative adults with no recently reported acute infections or vaccinations were included as donors. Every donor was a Caucasian adult living in Nashville, Tennessee, USA. Magnetic negative selection was used to enrich CD4+ T cells, after which naive cells were positively selected on CD45RA and the negative fraction became the memory subset. Blood was obtained by leukapheresis, after which PBMCs were separated by Ficoll-Histopaque density gradient centrifugation and cryopreserved in liquid nitrogen vapor phase. Analytical flow cytometry was used to check the purity and quantity of every magnetically sorted T cell population. Genomic DNA was isolated from every sorted fraction and measured by UV absorbance on a Nanodrop 2000c. From cysteine to phenylalanine, the CDR3 is 13 amino acids long. The kept DNA is CDR3 alone, 39 bases in frame from the first base. Deletion took 3 bases off V and 5 bases off J, with a span of 10 bases between the germline ends. The CDR1 and CDR2 encoded by the germline V gene are MDHEN and SYDVKM.

Using the deep immunoSEQ assay, multiplex PCR amplified TCR CDR3 regions from genomic DNA. Extracted genomic DNA from each cell subset was distributed evenly across all wells of several immunoSEQ 96-well plates, and each plate was treated as a replicate. For sorted subsets, 150 to 250 ng of genomic DNA, equivalent to about 30,000 T cell genomes, went into each replicate PCR. The purified libraries were quantified using a Qubit 3.0 fluorometer, sized with a Bioanalyzer 2100, and then quantified again using the KAPA Library Quantification kit. Every immunoSEQ 96-well plate was sequenced on a separate single-read 150-cycle Illumina NextSeq 550 flow cell. The authors' analysis ran thus. Because the immunoSEQ output held only junctional sequences and lacked quality scores, the filtering could not match the filtering applied to full-length reads. To assign V/J genes and CDR3, sequences were annotated against IMGT germline references using PyIR, a Python wrapper for IgBLAST v1.9. Reads were removed for weak V/J assignments (E-value above 1e-6), missing CDR3, stop codons, out-of-frame junctions, or ambiguous translated residues. A V3J clonotype was defined by an identical inferred V gene, J gene, and CDR3 amino acid sequence. The percentage overlap between two repertoires was calculated by dividing the number of shared unique clonotypes by the size of the smaller repertoire. Richness of each repertoire was evaluated using RTK rarefaction, the Chao1 estimator, and Recon v2.1 estimates of unobserved clonotypes. OLGA was used to compute generation probabilities for all TCRbeta clonotypes that the gDNA method yielded from a few donors. TCRdb mirrors the immuneACCESS table, restricted to in-frame sequences. Some clones are absent from its copies; in checked studies, under half trace to an unresolved V gene, and the reason for the others is unknown. V, J and clone size were drawn from that table, and D and trimming were deduced from the DNA. The sample yields fewer than 3 million clones; just under 95% were counted once. The biggest ten clones account for approximately 0.4% of the sample.

Sequences were obtained from naive CD4+ T cells from PBMCs. The label giving this sample's cell subset or site can be read as: CD45RA+ positively selected. The TCR comes from a young man in good health. Some clones in this sample may be carry-over from other donors' samples. The rearrangement joined TRBV28 to TRBJ1-2; a tentative D call is TRBD1 (5 bases match). The CDR3 reads as follows: CASSFQQAYGYTF. The nucleotide sequence reads as follows: TGTGCCAGCAGTTTCCAACAGGCTTATGGCTACACCTTC.